This is a list of T cell receptor beta chains from one sample in a study of shared clonotypes between healthy human individuals. Clones were read by immunoSEQ multiplex PCR, and TCRdb kept only the in-frame ones, dropping some. Of 550,000 to 700,000 clones in the sample, around 73% were seen once. Material for sequencing was memory CD4+ T cells sorted from blood. Receptors originate from a young woman in good health. Both conserved end residues are part of each CDR3. The D gene is left open where the match is weak. Size is omitted from some rows. Given values are once, few, many or a class for expanded clones.

j_call clone_size d_call v_call cdr3_nt cdr3_aa
TRBJ2-3 NA TRBD2 TRBV19 TGTGCCAGTAGTATAGAATCGGGGTCGAGCGGGAGAACAGATACGCAGTATTTT CASSIESGSSGRTDTQYF
TRBJ2-1 NA NA TRBV20-1 TGCAGTGCCGACGACTACAATGAGCAGTTCTTC CSADDYNEQFF
TRBJ1-2 NA NA TRBV28 TGTGCCAGCAGTTTGGGAGCTCAGTTCTATGGCTACACCTTC CASSLGAQFYGYTF
TRBJ2-7 NA TRBD2 TRBV2 TGTGCCAGCAGTCCTACCCCGGGACTAGCCTACGAGCAGTACTTC CASSPTPGLAYEQYF
TRBJ1-3 few NA TRBV25-1 TGTGCCAGCAGTGATGCGTGGGGAAACACCATATATTTT CASSDAWGNTIYF
TRBJ2-2 NA NA TRBV2 TGTGCCAGCAGTGAAACACAGCACACCGGGGAGCTGTTTTTT CASSETQHTGELFF
TRBJ2-3 NA NA TRBV5-1 TGCGCCAGCAGCTTCGACCGACGGACAGAGATCACAGATACGCAGTATTTT CASSFDRRTEITDTQYF
TRBJ2-1 NA TRBD2 TRBV19 TGTGCCAGTAGCCCGACTAGCGTACACTCCTACAATGAGCAGTTCTTC CASSPTSVHSYNEQFF
TRBJ1-5 NA NA TRBV7-2 TGTGCCAGCAGCTTAGCCCCGACAGGTAGCAATCAGCCCCAGCATTTT CASSLAPTGSNQPQHF
TRBJ2-1 NA NA TRBV4-2 TGTGCCAGCAGCCAAGAGAATGAGCAGTTCTTC CASSQENEQFF
TRBJ1-3 once NA TRBV5-1 TGCGCCAGCAGCTTGGGCCAGGGAGAAAACACCATATATTTT CASSLGQGENTIYF
TRBJ2-5 NA NA TRBV18 TGTGCCAGCTCACCAACTGCCCAAGAGACCCAGTACTTC CASSPTAQETQYF
TRBJ2-3 NA NA TRBV5-1 TGCGCCAGCAGCTTGGGGCAGGAGGACACAGATACGCAGTATTTT CASSLGQEDTDTQYF
TRBJ2-5 NA NA TRBV11-2 TGTGCCAGCACCACGAGGACGCGAGAGACCCAGTACTTC CASTTRTRETQYF
TRBJ2-7 once NA TRBV4-2 TGTGCCAGCAGCCAATCACCTAACCTATACGAGCAGTACTTC CASSQSPNLYEQYF
TRBJ2-1 few NA TRBV6-5 TGTGCCAGCAGCAGTGGGGACAAGGGCTGGGATGAGCAGTTCTTC CASSSGDKGWDEQFF
TRBJ2-1 few NA TRBV9 TGTGCCAGCAGCCAGGAGAATGAGCAGTTCTTC CASSQENEQFF
TRBJ1-1 NA NA TRBV28 TGTGCCAGCAGTGTTGTCTTGCGGAACACTGAAGCTTTCTTT CASSVVLRNTEAFF
TRBJ2-1 NA NA TRBV7-2 TGTGCCAGCAGCTTACCGCAGGGGTATGAGCAGTTCTTC CASSLPQGYEQFF
TRBJ1-5 NA NA TRBV7-6 TGTGCCAGCAGCTTAGACGGCAGGGAAGGTCAGCCCCAGCATTTT CASSLDGREGQPQHF
TRBJ2-5 NA NA TRBV2 TGTGCCAGCAGTGAACAGCCCCACAGGGCTGAGACCCAGTACTTC CASSEQPHRAETQYF
TRBJ2-7 NA TRBD2 TRBV7-2 TGTGCCAGCAGCTATTTAGGACTAGCGGCTTACTTC CASSYLGLAAYF
TRBJ2-2 NA TRBD2 TRBV23-1 TGCGCCAGCAGTCAGAGACCCGGGACTATAAGAACCACCGGGGAGCTGTTTTTT CASSQRPGTIRTTGELFF
TRBJ2-1 once NA TRBV5-1 TGCGCCAGCAGCTTGTCTACCGCTTCCTACAATGAGCAGTTCTTC CASSLSTASYNEQFF
TRBJ2-1 NA TRBD1 TRBV5-1 TGCGCCAGCAGCGCAGACAGGGTCTCCTACAATGAGCAGTTCTTC CASSADRVSYNEQFF
TRBJ1-2 NA NA TRBV6-4 TGTGCCAGCAGTGATCGGCTTGATGGCTACACCTTC CASSDRLDGYTF
TRBJ1-1 NA NA TRBV19 TGTGCCAGTAGTACGCTCCAACCTGCTGGGGCTTTCTTT CASSTLQPAGAFF
TRBJ1-5 NA NA TRBV7-9 TGTGCCAGCAGCCCCGGGAGAAATCAGCCCCAGCATTTT CASSPGRNQPQHF
TRBJ2-1 NA TRBD2 TRBV5-4 TGTGCCAGCAGCTTTGGCGGGACTAGCTCCTACAATGAGCAGTTCTTC CASSFGGTSSYNEQFF
TRBJ2-7 NA TRBD2 TRBV27 TGTGCCAGCAGCTTTAGCGGGGGCCAATTTTACGAGCAGTACTTC CASSFSGGQFYEQYF
TRBJ2-1 NA NA TRBV29-1 TGCAGCGTTGGAGAACGCTTCGGGTACAATGAGCAGTTCTTC CSVGERFGYNEQFF
TRBJ2-2 NA NA TRBV7-9 TGTGCCAGCAGCTTTCTGGGTACGAACACCGGGGAGCTGTTTTTT CASSFLGTNTGELFF
TRBJ2-5 few NA TRBV5-1 TGCGCCAGCAGCTTGGGGTTACTACAACCGTACCAAGAGACCCAGTACTTC CASSLGLLQPYQETQYF
TRBJ2-2 NA NA TRBV6-5 TGTGCCAGCAGTTACTCCGGGGGACCGAACACCGGGGAGCTGTTTTTT CASSYSGGPNTGELFF
TRBJ2-7 NA TRBD1 TRBV5-1 TGCGCCAGCAGCTTGGCGGGACATTTACGGGGGCAGGGGGCGGGTCCCCACGAGCAGTACTTC CASSLAGHLRGQGAGPHEQYF
TRBJ1-1 NA TRBD1 TRBV9 TGTGCCAGCAGCGTAGTCGGACAGGGCTCGTTTAGGAACACTGAAGCTTTCTTT CASSVVGQGSFRNTEAFF
TRBJ2-5 NA NA TRBV7-9 TGTGCCAGCAGCACAGGGGAGACCCAGTACTTC CASSTGETQYF
TRBJ2-2 NA NA TRBV5-4 TGTGCCAGCAGCTTCCAGGGGATTGCCGGGGAGCTGTTTTTT CASSFQGIAGELFF
TRBJ2-6 NA NA TRBV13 TGTGCCAGCAGCTTAGCGGGGACTTATCCTGGGGCCAACGTCCTGACTTTC CASSLAGTYPGANVLTF
TRBJ2-7 NA NA TRBV28 TGTGCCACCCGATCCGGGACTTCCAACGCGCACGAGCAGTACTTC CATRSGTSNAHEQYF
TRBJ1-6 once NA TRBV6-5 TGTGCCAGCCTGGATTGGGCTGGAGGCCTCCACTTT CASLDWAGGLHF
TRBJ2-2 NA TRBD2 TRBV5-1 TGCGCCAGCAGCTTGGGACTAGCGGGAGGAAAGAACACCGGGGAGCTGTTTTTT CASSLGLAGGKNTGELFF
TRBJ2-4 NA NA TRBV19 TGTGCCAGTAGTCCCCGAGTAAGTCTAGCCAAAAACATTCAGTACTTC CASSPRVSLAKNIQYF
TRBJ2-3 once NA TRBV15 TGTGCCACCAGCAACGAGGGCAGGGCCACAGATACGCAGTATTTT CATSNEGRATDTQYF
TRBJ2-7 NA TRBD1 TRBV5-1 TGCGCCAGCAGCCTAGGACAGGGAGCGACGTCTTACTTC CASSLGQGATSYF
TRBJ2-7 NA TRBD1 TRBV2 TGTGCCAGCAGTCGGGACAGCAACTCCTACGAGCAGTACTTC CASSRDSNSYEQYF
TRBJ2-1 once TRBD1 TRBV19 TGTGCCAGTAGTATAGACACCGGGACAGGGGGTTACAATGAGCAGTTCTTC CASSIDTGTGGYNEQFF
TRBJ2-7 few TRBD1 TRBV6-5 TGTGCCAGCAGTTTGGGACAGGGGCCGTACGAGCAGTACTTC CASSLGQGPYEQYF
TRBJ2-3 NA NA TRBV11-2 TGTGCCAGCAGCTTAGACCCCGGGGGCTCGGGAATGGATACGCAGTATTTT CASSLDPGGSGMDTQYF
TRBJ1-1 few NA TRBV4-1 TGCGCCAGCAGCCAAGTCAACCTGGGTTTTTATACTGAAGCTTTCTTT CASSQVNLGFYTEAFF
TRBJ2-7 NA TRBD2 TRBV18 TGTGCCAGCTCACCCACTGGTAGCGGGTACTCCTACGAGCAGTACTTC CASSPTGSGYSYEQYF
TRBJ2-2 many NA TRBV11-3 TGTGCCAGCAGCTCCGGGACCCATGGCGCCGGGGAGCTGTTTTTT CASSSGTHGAGELFF
TRBJ1-4 few NA TRBV9 TGTGCCAGCAGCGTAGCTCAAGGGCCCGCTAATGAAAAACTGTTTTTT CASSVAQGPANEKLFF
TRBJ2-2 NA TRBD2 TRBV5-1 TGCGCCAGCAGCCCTTACGGGAGGGCCTCCACCGGGGAGCTGTTTTTT CASSPYGRASTGELFF